A single sample gave rise to the 15 T cell receptor beta chains below, sequenced in a study of T-cell memory formation after mild COVID-19. A single record per CDR3 protein comes from TCRdb applying MiXCR to the 5' RACE reads. The repertoire includes roughly 250,000 distinct CDR3 sequences, 16% of them detected once, and approximately 3.6% sits in the top ten. Sequenced material: PBMCs or a T cell subset sorted from them (not recorded which). The receptors originated from a man aged 18 to 30 who had mild COVID-19 (a few samples of this study predate the infection). Cell type and time point are not known.

This clonotype appeared many times. The V call is TRBV7-2, the J call TRBJ1-1; D possibly corresponds to TRBD1 (6 bases). CDR1 is SGHTA, CDR2 FQGNSA, per germline. The CDR3 is made up of 14 amino acids. The V end lost 5 bases, the J end lost 3 bases, and 13 bases lay between the germline ends. CDR3 region: CASSKPGQYTEAFF. The CDR3, as DNA: TGTGCCAGCAGCAAACCGGGACAATACACTGAAGCTTTCTTT.

This clonotype turned up a few times. V and J are TRBV6-2 or TRBV6-3 and TRBJ2-5; D unclear. The V end lost 2 bases, the J end lost 6 bases, and 13 bases lay between the germline ends. The germline V gene has CDR1 MNHEY and CDR2 SVGEGT. This CDR3 is 14 amino acids long. This CDR3 reads CASSYRRASKTQYF. In DNA form, the CDR3 reads TGTGCCAGCAGTTACCGTCGAGCCTCGAAGACCCAGTACTTC.

The rearrangement links TRBV5-1 to TRBJ2-3, with D perhaps given as TRBD1 or TRBD2 (7 bases each). CDR3 length: 14 amino acids. Germline CDR1 and CDR2: SGHRS and YFSETQ. V lost 4 bases and J lost 3, with 12 bases in between. This CDR3 is CASSGQGGTDTQYF. CDR3 DNA: TGCGCCAGCAGCGGGCAGGGGGGGACAGATACGCAGTATTTT.

Many counts were recorded for this clonotype. The chain employs TRBV7-2 and TRBJ2-4; a weak D match, TRBD1 (6 bases). CDR1 SGHTA and CDR2 FQGNSA come from the germline V gene. The CDR3 sequence is 13 residues long. The ends were cut back, 8 bases at V and 0 bases at J, with 8 bases in the middle. The CDR3 DNA is TGTGCCAGCTCAGGGGAAGCCAAAAACATTCAGTACTTC. Translation: CASSGEAKNIQYF.

This clonotype has just a few counts. The gene calls are TRBV9 and TRBJ2-1, with TRBD1 matching over 10 bases. There are 18 residues in the CDR3. In germline, CDR1 is SGDLS, CDR2 YYNGEE. Trimming removed 0 bases from V and 5 bases from J; junction bases left unmatched: 11. CDR3 residues: CASSVAIGDRGGDNEQFF. The CDR3 DNA follows: TGTGCCAGCAGCGTAGCTATCGGGGACAGGGGAGGGGACAATGAGCAGTTCTTC.

This clonotype was seen more than once but under ten times. The CDR3 protein is CASSPETFNTEAFF. As DNA, the CDR3 is TGTGCCAGCAGCCCCGAGACATTTAACACTGAAGCTTTCTTT. The chain uses TRBV3-1 and TRBJ1-1, with D uncertain. V lost 4 bases and J 2 bases, leaving 11 bases between the germline ends. This CDR3 has 14 residues. Germline CDR1 reads LGHDT; CDR2 reads YNNKEL (reference sequence).

This clonotype showed up many times. CDR3: CASSLSAPAAIQETQYF. The CDR3 nucleotides are TGTGCCAGCAGCTTAAGCGCACCAGCGGCGATCCAAGAGACCCAGTACTTC. This chain links TRBV7-2 with TRBJ2-5; possibly TRBD2 for D (5 bases). CDR1 and CDR2 from the germline V gene are SGHTA and FQGNSA. Trimming took 2 bases from V and 1 from J, leaving 17 bases between them. The CDR3 contains 17 residues.

This chain links TRBV5-1 with TRBJ2-5; D may be TRBD1 or TRBD2 (5 bases each). V shed 4 bases and J shed 0 bases, with 16 bases lying between them. The length of the CDR3 is 16 residues. Germline V CDR1 and CDR2: SGHRS, YFSETQ. Here the CDR3 reads CASSPLGDGYQETQYF. The CDR3 DNA reads as TGCGCCAGCAGCCCGCTAGGGGACGGGTACCAAGAGACCCAGTACTTC.

The V and J genes are TRBV5-4 and TRBJ2-7; 7 positions match TRBD2. Germline V lookup: CDR1 SGHNT, CDR2 YYREEE (reference sequence). This CDR3 is 15 amino acids long. Germline trimming cut 4 bases from V and 4 bases from J; bases unmatched to any gene: 11. CDR3 bases: TGTGCCAGCAGCACGGCAGGGAGGGCCAGGTACGAGCAGTACTTC. Translation: CASSTAGRARYEQYF. The full variable domain, completed using reference TRBV5-4 and TRBJ2-7, is ETGVTQSPTHLIKTRGQQVTLRCSSQSGHNTVSWYQQALGQGPQFIFQYYREEENGRGNFPPRFSGLQFPNYSSELNVNALELDDSALYLCASSTAGRARYEQYFGPGTRLTVT.

The chain carries TRBV24-1 and TRBJ1-2; 7 nucleotides align to TRBD1. From germline, CDR1 is KGHDR and CDR2 SFDVKD. The V segment lost 12 bases and the J segment 8 bases; nucleotides outside the gene matches: 11. The CDR3 sequence is 12 residues long. In nucleotides, the CDR3 is TGTGCCGGGACAGCAAACTTAGGGGGCTACACCTTC. Amino acid sequence: CAGTANLGGYTF.

This clonotype has only a few counts. The chain joins TRBV20-1 to TRBJ1-2; no reliable D call. Between the trimmed V and J ends, which lost 3 bases and 8 bases, there was a span of 13 bases. There are 12 residues in the CDR3. In germline, CDR1 is DFQATT, CDR2 SNEGSKA (reference sequence). The CDR3 coding sequence is TGCAGTGCTAGTTCCGGGTCCCTCGGCTACACCTTC. Protein sequence: CSASSGSLGYTF.

The CDR3 here is CASSLASGRTPLHF. CDR3 in DNA: TGTGCCAGCAGCTTAGCGTCCGGGAGGACACCCCTCCACTTT. The rearrangement links TRBV7-8 to TRBJ1-6, with no clear D. V lost 0 bases and J 11 bases, leaving 11 bases between the germline ends. This CDR3 is 14 amino acids long. Germline lookup yields CDR1 SGHVS and CDR2 FQNEAQ.

This clonotype was detected a few times. This rearrangement joins TRBV29-1 to TRBJ1-2; perhaps TRBD1 as D (6 bases). Germline V gene data show CDR1 as SQVTM and CDR2 as ANQGSEA. V was clipped by 7 bases and J by 6 bases, with 15 bases between them. CDR3 length equals 12 residues. The CDR3 DNA reads as TGCAGCGGCCGAAGGGGGGCAGATGGCTACACCTTC. This sequence encodes CSGRRGADGYTF.

There are many counts of this clonotype. This chain connects TRBV5-1 to TRBJ2-7; D possibly uses TRBD1 or TRBD2 (5 bases each). Trimming stripped 0 bases from V and 7 bases from J, with 17 bases between. This CDR3 contains 15 residues. Germline V lookup: CDR1 SGHRS, CDR2 YFSETQ. The CDR3 nucleotides are TGCGCCAGCAGCTTGGACGGGACCAGAGGTGAAGAGCAGTACGTC. Protein sequence: CASSLDGTRGEEQYV.

The chain has TRBV7-9 and TRBJ1-4, with D perhaps TRBD1 (6 bases). The CDR3 runs 16 residues. Trimming removed 2 bases from V and 5 bases from J, with 15 bases in between. Germline V gene lookup returns CDR1 SEHNR and CDR2 FQNEAQ (reference sequence). The CDR3 DNA sequence: TGTGCCAGCAGCTTAAAGTTTGGTGGGGGCAATGAAAAACTGTTTTTT. This translates into CASSLKFGGGNEKLFF.